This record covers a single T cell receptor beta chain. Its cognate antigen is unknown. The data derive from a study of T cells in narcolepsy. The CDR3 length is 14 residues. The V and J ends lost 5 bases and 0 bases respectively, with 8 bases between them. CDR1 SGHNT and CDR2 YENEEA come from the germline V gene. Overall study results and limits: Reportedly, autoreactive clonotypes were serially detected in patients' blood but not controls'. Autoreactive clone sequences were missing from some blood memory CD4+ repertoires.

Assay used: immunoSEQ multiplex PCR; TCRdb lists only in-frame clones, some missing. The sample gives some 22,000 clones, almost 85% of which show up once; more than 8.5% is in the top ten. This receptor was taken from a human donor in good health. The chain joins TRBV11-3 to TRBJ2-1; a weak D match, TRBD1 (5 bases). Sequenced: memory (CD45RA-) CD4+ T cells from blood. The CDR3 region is CASSPDSSYNEQFF. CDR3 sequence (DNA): TGTGCCAGCAGCCCCGACAGCTCCTACAATGAGCAGTTCTTC.